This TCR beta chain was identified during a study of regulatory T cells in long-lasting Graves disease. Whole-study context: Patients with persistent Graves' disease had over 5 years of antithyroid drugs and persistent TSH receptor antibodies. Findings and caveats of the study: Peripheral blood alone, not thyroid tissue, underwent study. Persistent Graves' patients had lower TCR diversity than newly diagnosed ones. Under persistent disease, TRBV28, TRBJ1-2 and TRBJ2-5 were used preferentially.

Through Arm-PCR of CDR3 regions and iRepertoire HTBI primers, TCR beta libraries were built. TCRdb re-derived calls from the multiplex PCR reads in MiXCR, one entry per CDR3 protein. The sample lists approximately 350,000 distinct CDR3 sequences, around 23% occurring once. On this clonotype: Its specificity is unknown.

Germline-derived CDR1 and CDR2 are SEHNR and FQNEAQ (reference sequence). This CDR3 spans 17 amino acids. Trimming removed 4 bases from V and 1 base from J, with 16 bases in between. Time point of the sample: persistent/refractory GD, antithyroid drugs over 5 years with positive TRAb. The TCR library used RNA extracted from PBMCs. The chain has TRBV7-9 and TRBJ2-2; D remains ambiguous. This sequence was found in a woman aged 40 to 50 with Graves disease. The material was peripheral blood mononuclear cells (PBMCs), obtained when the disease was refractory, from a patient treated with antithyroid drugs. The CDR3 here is CASSSYRGTQNTGELFF. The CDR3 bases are TGTGCCAGCAGCTCGTACCGCGGTACACAGAACACCGGGGAGCTGTTTTTT.